The source of this T cell receptor (beta chain) is a study of cytomegalovirus exposure and HLA in healthy donors. Study-wide background: Early on, a data release was issued that held roughly 84 million unique TCRs from HLA-typed donors. Study-level points and caveats: For presence/absence analyses, sequencing depth was assumed to be roughly uniform across donors. Reported results showed that the classifier diagnosed cytomegalovirus status with high specificity and sensitivity.

A multiplex PCR was run with 60 Vbeta primers and 13 Jbeta primers. TCRdb keeps only in-frame clones here, not all; method: immunoSEQ multiplex PCR. Of 120,000 or so clones detected, 78% appear once; the ten largest clones hold 9.5% to 13%. The CDR3 covers 15 residues. The V segment lost 6 bases and the J segment 3 bases; nucleotides outside the gene matches: 9. Germline V lookup: CDR1 LNHDA, CDR2 SQIVND (reference sequence). As to this clone: The target antigen is unknown.

Sequencing was carried out using PBMCs. This sequence was found in a man aged 25 to 40 in good health and CMV-seropositive. The rearrangement links TRBV19 to TRBJ1-2; 8 bases match TRBD1. DNA of the CDR3: TGTGCCAGTAGGCCGGACAGGGCCCTGTACTATGGCTACACCTTC. It specifies CASRPDRALYYGYTF.